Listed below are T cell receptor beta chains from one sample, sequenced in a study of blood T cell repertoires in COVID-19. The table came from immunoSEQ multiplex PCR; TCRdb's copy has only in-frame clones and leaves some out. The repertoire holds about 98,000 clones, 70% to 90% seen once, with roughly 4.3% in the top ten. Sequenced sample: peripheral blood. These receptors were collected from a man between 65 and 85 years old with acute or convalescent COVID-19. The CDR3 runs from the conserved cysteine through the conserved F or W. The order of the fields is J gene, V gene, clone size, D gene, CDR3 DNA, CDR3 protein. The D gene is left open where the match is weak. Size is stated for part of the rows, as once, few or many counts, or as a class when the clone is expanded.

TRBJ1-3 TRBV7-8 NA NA TGTGCCAGCAGCTTAGTCCCGGGGGAAGGAAACACCATATATTTT CASSLVPGEGNTIYF
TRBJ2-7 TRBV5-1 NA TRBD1 TGCGCCAGCAGCTTGGACTCAGGGGGCGGTTACGAGCAGTACTTC CASSLDSGGGYEQYF
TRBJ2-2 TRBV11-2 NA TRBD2 TGTGCCAGCAGCCGAACGACTAGCGGGGGGGCAGGCACCGGGGAGCTGTTTTTT CASSRTTSGGAGTGELFF
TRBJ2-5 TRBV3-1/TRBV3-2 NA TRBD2 TGTGCCAGCAGCCACATTGGACTAGCGGGGCAAGAGACCCAGTACTTC CASSHIGLAGQETQYF
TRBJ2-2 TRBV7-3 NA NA TGTGCCAGCAGCTCACAGGGTTTAGGGACCGGGGAGCTGTTTTTT CASSSQGLGTGELFF
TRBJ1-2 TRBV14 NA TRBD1 TGTGCCAGCAGCCCGATAGGACAGGGCTATGGCTACACCTTC CASSPIGQGYGYTF
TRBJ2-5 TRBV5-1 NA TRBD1 TGCGCCAGCAGCTACCAGGACAGGGCCCAAGAGACCCAGTACTTC CASSYQDRAQETQYF
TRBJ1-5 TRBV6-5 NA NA TGTGCCAGCAGGGTAGGGGGCAATCAGCCCCAGCATTTT CASRVGGNQPQHF
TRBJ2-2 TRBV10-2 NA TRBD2 TGCGCCAGCAGGGGACTAGCGGGGGGGCCCGGACCCGGGGAGCTGTTTTTT CASRGLAGGPGPGELFF
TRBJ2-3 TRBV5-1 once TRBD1 TGCGCCAGCAGCGTCCAGACAGGGCTAGTCACAGATACGCAGTATTTT CASSVQTGLVTDTQYF
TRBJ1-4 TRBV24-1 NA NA TGTGCCACCAGTGACTCCGATGAAAAACTGTTTTTT CATSDSDEKLFF
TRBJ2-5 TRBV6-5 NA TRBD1 TGTGCCAGCAGGGTACAGGGGAGAGAGACCCAGTACTTC CASRVQGRETQYF
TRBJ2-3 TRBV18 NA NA TGTGCCAGCTCACCCGGGACTAGCACAGATACGCAGTATTTT CASSPGTSTDTQYF
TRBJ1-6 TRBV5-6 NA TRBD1 TGTGCCAGCAGTCCCGGACAGGAAAGGCCCCTCCACTTT CASSPGQERPLHF
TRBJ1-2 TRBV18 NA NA TGTGCCAGCTCACCACCGTCCCCCAGGCACAACTATGGCTACACCTTC CASSPPSPRHNYGYTF
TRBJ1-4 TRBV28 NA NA TGTGCCAGCAGTTTACAACAGGGAGCGAATGAAAAACTGTTTTTT CASSLQQGANEKLFF
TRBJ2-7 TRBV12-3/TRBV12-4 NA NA TGTGCCAGCAGTCCGCCCGAAGGTTCGGGGGACTTC CASSPPEGSGDF
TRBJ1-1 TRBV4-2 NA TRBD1 TGTGCCAGCAGCCCCCAGGGGGAGAGAAACACTGAAGCTTTCTTT CASSPQGERNTEAFF
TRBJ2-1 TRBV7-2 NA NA TGTGCCAGCAGCTTAAGATACGATCGGCAGGGTTCCTACAATGAGCAGTTCTTC CASSLRYDRQGSYNEQFF
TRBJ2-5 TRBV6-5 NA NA TGTGCCAGCAGTTACGAACGTGGCCCCGCCTTGGAGACCCAGTACTTC CASSYERGPALETQYF
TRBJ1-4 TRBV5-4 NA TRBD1 TGTGCCAGCAGCACCGACAGGGGTCTTAATGAAAAACTGTTTTTT CASSTDRGLNEKLFF
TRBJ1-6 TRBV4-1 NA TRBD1 TGCGCCAGCAGCCAAGTCCCGGGACAGGGGAACTCCTATAATTCACCCCTCCACTTT CASSQVPGQGNSYNSPLHF
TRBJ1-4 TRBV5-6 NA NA TGTGCCAGCAGCCTGGACAGATTTAATGAAAAACTGTTTTTT CASSLDRFNEKLFF
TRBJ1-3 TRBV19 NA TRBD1 TGTGCCAGTACCCTCCCCGGGACAGGGGCTGGAAACACCATATATTTT CASTLPGTGAGNTIYF
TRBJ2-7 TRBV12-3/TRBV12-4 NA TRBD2 TGTGCCAGCAAGCGGGGATGGGACGAGCAGTACTTC CASKRGWDEQYF
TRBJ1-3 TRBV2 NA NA TGTGCCAGCAAAGGGGCCGGCTACGACTCTGGAAACACCATATATTTT CASKGAGYDSGNTIYF
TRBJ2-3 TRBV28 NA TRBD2 TGTGCCAGCAGTGTTACGGGGGGGCCGGAAGATACGCAGTATTTT CASSVTGGPEDTQYF
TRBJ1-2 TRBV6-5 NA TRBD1 TGTGCCAGCAGTTACTCGACAGGGAGGAGGAACTATGGCTACACCTTC CASSYSTGRRNYGYTF
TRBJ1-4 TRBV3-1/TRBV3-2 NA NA TGTGCCAGCAGCCAAGATCGTGAAAAACTGTTTTTT CASSQDREKLFF
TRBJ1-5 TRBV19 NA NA TGTGCCAGCTCAGGGGTAGGGATTAGCAATCAGCCCCAGCATTTT CASSGVGISNQPQHF
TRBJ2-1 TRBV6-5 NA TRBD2 TGTGCCAGCTTCCGGGGGGGCCTCGGGAATGAGCAGTTCTTC CASFRGGLGNEQFF
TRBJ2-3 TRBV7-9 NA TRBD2 TGTGCCAGCAGCTTTCTCGGGGGGGCCCTAACTAGCACAGATACGCAGTATTTT CASSFLGGALTSTDTQYF
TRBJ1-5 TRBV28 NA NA TGTGCCAGCTTGGTCATCGGTCAGCCCCAGCATTTT CASLVIGQPQHF
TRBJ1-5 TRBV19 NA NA TGTGCCAGTAGTACGAACAGGGATCAGCCCCAGCATTTT CASSTNRDQPQHF
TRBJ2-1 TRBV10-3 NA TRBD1 TGTGCCATCAGTGAGGGACCCACAGGGGGCAATGAGCAGTTCTTC CAISEGPTGGNEQFF
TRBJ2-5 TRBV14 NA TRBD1 TGTGCCAGCAGCCAAGTAACAGGGGGGCGGGAGACCCAGTACTTC CASSQVTGGRETQYF
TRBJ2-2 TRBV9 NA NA TGTGCCAGCAGCGCAACCCTAGAGGTCGGGGAGCTGTTTTTT CASSATLEVGELFF
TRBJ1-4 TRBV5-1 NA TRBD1 TGCGCCAGCAGCGAAAACAGGGGGCAAAATGAAAAACTGTTTTTT CASSENRGQNEKLFF
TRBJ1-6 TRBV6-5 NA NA TGTGCCAGCAGTTCCCGGACAGATTCCTATAATTCACCCCTCCACTTT CASSSRTDSYNSPLHF
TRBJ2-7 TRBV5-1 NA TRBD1 TGCGCCAGCAGCTTGGGGACAGGCGCCTTCTCCTACGAGCAGTACTTC CASSLGTGAFSYEQYF
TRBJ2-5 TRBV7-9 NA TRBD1 TGTGCCAGCACAAGATTTCAGGGACAGGGAAATGGAGAGACCCAGTACTTC CASTRFQGQGNGETQYF
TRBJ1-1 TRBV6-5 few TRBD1 TGTGCCAGCAGTCTACAGGGGTCATTCGAAGCTTTCTTT CASSLQGSFEAFF
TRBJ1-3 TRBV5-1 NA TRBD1 TGCGCCAGCAGCCCCACAGGGGTCTCTGGAAACACCATATATTTT CASSPTGVSGNTIYF
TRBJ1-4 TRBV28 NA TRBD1 TGTGCCAGCAGTTTTCGACAGGGGCATGAAAAACTGTTTTTT CASSFRQGHEKLFF
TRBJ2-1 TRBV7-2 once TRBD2 TGTGCCAGCAGCTTAGCTGCGGGGGGGTTCAATGAGCAGTTCTTC CASSLAAGGFNEQFF
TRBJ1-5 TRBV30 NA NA TGTGCCTGGAGTGTACATCTGGATCAGCCCCAGCATTTT CAWSVHLDQPQHF
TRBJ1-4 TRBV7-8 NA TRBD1 TGTGCCAGCAGCTTAACACAAGCCGGGACAGGGAAGGAAAAACTGTTTTTT CASSLTQAGTGKEKLFF
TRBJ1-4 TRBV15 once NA TGTGCCACCAGCAGAGATACGGGATTCTCGGGTGAAAAACTGTTTTTT CATSRDTGFSGEKLFF
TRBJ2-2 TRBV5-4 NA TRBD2 TGTGCCAGCAACCCGGGAGGGTTGAACACCGGGGAGCTGTTTTTT CASNPGGLNTGELFF
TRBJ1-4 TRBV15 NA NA TGTGCCACCAGCAGAGATCTGACTGCAACTAATGAAAAACTGTTTTTT CATSRDLTATNEKLFF
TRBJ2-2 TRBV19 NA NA TGTGCCAGCGTGACCTCCTCGTGGAGGGGTCCCGGGGAGCTGTTTTTT CASVTSSWRGPGELFF
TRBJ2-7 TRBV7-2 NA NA TGTGCCAGCAGCTTAGTGGGAGGCAACAGCCCCTACGAGCAGTACTTC CASSLVGGNSPYEQYF
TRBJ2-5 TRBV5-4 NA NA TGTGCCAGCAGCCCGAAGGACAAACAAGAGACCCAGTACTTC CASSPKDKQETQYF
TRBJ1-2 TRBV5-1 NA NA TGCGCCAGCAGCCCGATCCCAGGGGTCTATAACTATGGCTACACCTTC CASSPIPGVYNYGYTF